Below, 30 T cell receptor beta chains from the same sample are listed, as sequenced in a study of molecular identifiers for immune sequencing clone quantification. TCRdb re-derived calls from the PCR reads in MiXCR, one entry per CDR3 protein. The sample has 600,000 to 650,000 distinct CDR3 sequences; just under 20% are singletons. The sequenced sample was naive CD8+ T cells from blood, with Jurkat cell RNA spiked in. The subset is: FACS-sorted CD8+CD4-CCR7+CD45RA+ naive T cells. The receptors were sampled from a human donor in good health. Some libraries in this study had Jurkat cell RNA spiked in.

This clonotype was observed at least ten times. V is TRBV4-3 and J is TRBJ2-7; TRBD2 aligns across 8 bases. This CDR3 region has 14 residues. V was clipped by 1 base and J by 3 bases; unmatched bases: 2. The germline CDR1 and CDR2 sequences are LGHNA and YSLEER. CDR3 loop: CASSQVGTSYEQYF. As DNA, the CDR3 is TGCGCCAGCAGCCAAGTTGGGACTAGCTACGAGCAGTACTTC.

This chain uses TRBV19 with TRBJ2-5; D is unresolved. Germline assignment: CDR1 LNHDA and CDR2 SQIVND (reference sequence). The CDR3 extends over 13 amino acids. Trimming pared 4 bases from V and 6 bases from J, leaving 12 bases between. CDR3 loop: CASSTDAFQTQYF. The CDR3 coding sequence is TGTGCCAGTAGTACGGACGCTTTTCAGACCCAGTACTTC. Full variable domain (rest looked up from reference TRBV19 and TRBJ2-5): DGGITQSPKYLFRKEGQNVTLSCEQNLNHDAMYWYRQDPGQGLRLIYYSQIVNDFQKGDIAEGYSVSREKKESFPLTVTSAQKNPTAFYLCASSTDAFQTQYFGPGTRLLVL.

This chain connects TRBV6-1 to TRBJ2-5; 14 bases align to TRBD2. This CDR3 spans 15 amino acids. V lost 6 bases, J lost 5 bases, and 5 bases stayed unmatched. Germline CDR1 MNHNS, CDR2 SASEGT. The CDR3 sequence: CASRRLAGGYETQYF. The CDR3, as DNA: TGTGCCAGCAGAAGACTAGCGGGGGGGTATGAGACCCAGTACTTC.

Ten or more counts support this clonotype. The chain is built from TRBV6-5 and TRBJ2-3; D is unclear. There are 16 residues in the CDR3. V dropped 6 bases and J dropped 1 base, with 17 bases sitting between them. The germline gives CDR1 MNHEY, CDR2 SVGAGI. CDR3: CASSPLASVRTDTQYF. The CDR3 region has the DNA TGTGCCAGCAGCCCCCTGGCATCGGTCCGCACAGATACGCAGTATTTT.

Turning to this clonotype: It is likely a read error, because the conserved phenylalanine at the end of the CDR3 is missing. The V gene is TRBV27, the J gene TRBJ2-7, with D possibly matching TRBD2 (6 bases). The CDR3 contains 14 residues. V lost 10 bases and J lost 0, with 16 bases in between. CDR1 is MNHEY, CDR2 SMNVEV, per germline (reference sequence). The CDR3 is CATRGDGYSYEQYS. As DNA, the CDR3 is TGTGCCACTCGCGGGGACGGTTACTCCTACGAGCAGTACTCC.

The chain carries TRBV30 and TRBJ1-1, with D possibly being TRBD1 (5 bases). CDR1 GTSNPN and CDR2 SVGIG come from the germline V gene (reference sequence). V lost 5 bases and J 1 base, leaving 8 bases between the germline ends. The length of the CDR3 is 12 residues. CDR3 amino acids: CAWVDRNTEAFF. CDR3 DNA sequence: TGTGCCTGGGTTGACAGGAACACTGAAGCTTTCTTT.

Only a few counts were recorded for this clonotype. The chain carries TRBV27 and TRBJ2-1; TRBD2 matches 9 bases. CDR3 length: 16 residues. In germline, CDR1 is MNHEY, CDR2 SMNVEV (reference sequence). J was trimmed by 9 bases and V by 3 bases; bases with no gene match: 12. CDR3 loop: CASSLIGVAGVAEQFF. The CDR3 nucleotides are TGTGCCAGCAGTTTGATAGGGGTAGCGGGAGTTGCTGAGCAGTTCTTC.

A word on this clonotype: This may be a read error, as it is one base from a much larger clone. This rearrangement joins TRBV6-5 to TRBJ1-3; 10 positions match TRBD1. V was clipped by 10 bases and J by 8 bases; unmatched bases: 14. Per the germline V gene, CDR1 is MNHEY and CDR2 is SVGAGI. The CDR3 contains 15 residues. DNA for the CDR3: TGTGCCACCAACCCGGGACAGGGGTACGGAGACACCATATATTTT. Translation gives CATNPGQGYGDTIYF.

The V call is TRBV6-2 or TRBV6-3, the J call TRBJ2-1; tentatively, D is TRBD1 or TRBD2 (5 bases each). Trimming cost V 0 bases and J 16 bases, with 19 bases left between them. Per germline, CDR1 MNHEY and CDR2 SVGEGT. This CDR3 comprises 14 residues. Here the CDR3 reads CASSYSSVGTSTFF. The CDR3 region has the DNA TGTGCCAGCAGTTACTCGAGTGTAGGGACCTCTACCTTCTTC.

This clonotype was seen ten or more times. This chain uses TRBV7-4 with TRBJ1-1; 9 nucleotides agree with TRBD1. This CDR3 spans 16 amino acids. The V gene end was trimmed by 1 base and the J gene end by 0 bases; junction bases not matched to a gene: 3. Germline V CDR1 and CDR2: SGHVT, SQSDAQ. The chain's CDR3 is CASSLGQGVLNTEAFF. The CDR3 nucleotides are TGTGCCAGCAGCTTAGGACAGGGGGTCCTGAACACTGAAGCTTTCTTT.

This clonotype was counted at least ten times. The J gene is TRBJ2-3, the V gene TRBV12-3 or TRBV12-4, with 7 nucleotides matching TRBD2. V lost 5 bases, J lost 0 bases, and 5 bases stayed unmatched. This CDR3 comprises 15 residues. The CDR3 DNA sequence: TGTGCCAGCAGTGGCGGCGGGGGTAGCACAGATACGCAGTATTTT. Protein: CASSGGGGSTDTQYF.

The chain links TRBV9 to TRBJ1-1; D unclear. Trimming took 0 bases from V and 5 from J, leaving 11 bases between them. Looked up from germline, CDR1 is SGDLS and CDR2 is YYNGEE. The CDR3 runs 14 residues. Here the CDR3 DNA reads TGTGCCAGCAGCGTAGATGGTTTTAGAACTGAAGCTTTCTTT. This translates into CASSVDGFRTEAFF.

CDR3 in DNA: TGTGCCAGTAGAACCGGGACAGGGCGTCAGCCCCAGCATTTT. It is translated as CASRTGTGRQPQHF. The chain recombines TRBV19 with TRBJ1-5; the match to TRBD1 covers 9 bases. CDR1 and CDR2 from the germline V gene are LNHDA and SQIVND (reference sequence). The CDR3 spans 14 residues. V was clipped by 6 bases and J by 6 bases; unmatched bases: 6.

This clonotype was detected a few times. The genes are TRBV29-1 and TRBJ2-2, with D possibly being TRBD2 (10 bases). CDR3 size: 16 residues. Germline-derived CDR1 and CDR2 are SQVTM and ANQGSEA. The V end lost 6 bases, the J end lost 1 base, and 18 bases lay between the germline ends. The CDR3 DNA is TGCAGCGTACAGGGGGCTAGCGGGAGGAACACCGGGGAGCTGTTTTTT. Translation: CSVQGASGRNTGELFF.

This clonotype was counted at least ten times. The chain recombines TRBV28 with TRBJ1-5, with 8 bases identical to TRBD1. CDR1 is MDHEN, CDR2 SYDVKM, per germline. The CDR3 is 17 amino acids. The ends lost 4 bases at V and 0 bases at J; junction bases unmatched: 8. Written as DNA, the CDR3 is TGTGCCAGCAGTTCCGGGACAGGAGGGGGTAGCAATCAGCCCCAGCATTTT. Translation gives CASSSGTGGGSNQPQHF.

This chain uses TRBV19 with TRBJ1-5; D remains ambiguous. Trimming left V 7 bases short and J 6 bases short, with 13 bases between. This CDR3 has 13 residues. CDR1 LNHDA and CDR2 SQIVND come from the germline V gene (reference sequence). This CDR3 is CASMMEGSQPQHF. CDR3 in DNA: TGTGCCAGTATGATGGAGGGAAGTCAGCCCCAGCATTTT.

This clonotype was found many times. This rearrangement joins TRBV2 to TRBJ2-6; D unclear. CDR3 size: 18 residues. Germline CDR1 reads SNHLY; CDR2 reads FYNNEI. V gave up 11 bases and J gave up 0 bases, with 23 bases separating them. CDR3 DNA sequence: TGTGCCCTGACGAGGACGGATGATTCAAGCTCTGGGGCCAACGTCCTGACTTTC. This codes for CALTRTDDSSSGANVLTF.

This clonotype has only a few counts. The chain is built from TRBV9 and TRBJ2-7, with D perhaps given as TRBD1 or TRBD2 (7 bases each). Trimming left V 7 bases short and J 6 bases short, with 20 bases between. This CDR3 is built from 14 residues. The germline CDR1 and CDR2 sequences are SGDLS and YYNGEE. The CDR3 spells CASSLGGGGPEQYF. The CDR3 coding sequence is TGTGCCAGCTCGTTGGGAGGGGGCGGTCCCGAGCAGTACTTC.

Worth noting for this clonotype: One junction end does not reproduce the germline sequence, and a read error may be involved. This CDR3 is CASRSSGGNRPQHF. The CDR3 nucleotides are TGTGCCAGCAGATCGTCGGGCGGCAATCGGCCCCAGCATTTT. The rearrangement uses TRBV27 and TRBJ1-5, with D unclear. There are 14 residues in the CDR3. CDR1 is MNHEY, CDR2 SMNVEV, per germline (reference sequence).

This clonotype was observed many times. The chain joins TRBV27 to TRBJ2-7; D tentatively reads TRBD1 or TRBD2 (5 bases each). V lost 6 bases and J 2 bases, leaving 11 bases between the germline ends. From germline, CDR1 is MNHEY and CDR2 SMNVEV (reference sequence). CDR3 length equals 13 residues. This CDR3 is CASRDRLTYEQYF. In DNA, the CDR3 is TGTGCCAGCAGAGACAGACTAACCTACGAGCAGTACTTC.

The table lists this clonotype with many counts. CDR3 bases: TGTGCCAGCTCACCCGATTTCGGGACTAGCGGGGCAGATACGCAGTATTTT. Translating gives CASSPDFGTSGADTQYF. The chain couples TRBV18 to TRBJ2-3; 13 bases align to TRBD2. This CDR3 contains 17 residues. V lost 3 bases, J lost 4 bases, and 7 bases stayed unmatched. Germline V gene lookup returns CDR1 KGHSH and CDR2 LQKENI.

This clonotype was counted between two and nine times. V is TRBV19 and J is TRBJ2-1; D is uncertain. This CDR3 spans 13 amino acids. V shed 7 bases and J shed 5 bases, with 12 bases lying between them. CDR1 is LNHDA and CDR2 is SQIVND in the germline V gene (reference sequence). The CDR3 is CASTTVGHNEQFF. The CDR3 DNA reads TGTGCCAGTACCACGGTGGGCCACAATGAGCAGTTCTTC.

Comments on this clonotype: This may come from a read error, since a much larger clone is one base off. The CDR3 ends on some other residue instead of the conserved phenylalanine or tryptophan, so this is likely a read error. The chain recombines TRBV11-2 with TRBJ2-1, with D perhaps matching TRBD2 (6 bases). Germline V lookup: CDR1 SGHAT, CDR2 FQNNGV. Trimming removed 6 bases at V and 7 bases at J, with 13 bases between. CDR3 length: 13 amino acids. The CDR3 sequence is CASRFGLSNEQFS. CDR3 nucleotides: TGTGCCAGCAGATTCGGACTATCGAATGAGCAGTTCTCC.

This clonotype showed up many times. The J gene is TRBJ1-1, the V gene TRBV28; 9 positions agree with TRBD1. The CDR3 length is 14 residues. The J segment lost 4 bases and the V segment lost 5 bases, leaving 5 bases of the junction unmatched. Germline V gives CDR1 MDHEN, CDR2 SYDVKM. CDR3 in amino acids: CASSGTGGITEAFF. The CDR3 coding sequence is TGTGCCAGCAGTGGCACAGGGGGCATCACTGAAGCTTTCTTT.

V is TRBV5-1 and J is TRBJ2-1; TRBD1 aligns across 7 bases. Germline V gene lookup returns CDR1 SGHRS and CDR2 YFSETQ. This CDR3 comprises 14 residues. J was trimmed by 6 bases and V by 3 bases; bases with no gene match: 6. Here the CDR3 reads CASSSTDRVNEQFF. CDR3 DNA sequence: TGCGCCAGCAGCTCCACCGACAGGGTCAATGAGCAGTTCTTC. The variable domain in full, completed from reference TRBV5-1 and TRBJ2-1, reads KAGVTQTPRYLIKTRGQQVTLSCSPISGHRSVSWYQQTPGQGLQFLFEYFSETQRNKGNFPGRFSGRQFSNSRSEMNVSTLELGDSALYLCASSSTDRVNEQFFGPGTRLTVL.

There are many counts of this clonotype. The V and J genes are TRBV7-6 and TRBJ2-7; 9 nucleotides line up with TRBD1. The CDR3 has 15 amino acids. The germline gives CDR1 SGHVS, CDR2 FNYEAQ. The ends lost 5 bases at V and 3 bases at J; junction bases unmatched: 8. CDR3 region: CASSEGQGTLYEQYF. The DNA for the CDR3 is TGTGCCAGCAGCGAGGGACAGGGTACCCTCTACGAGCAGTACTTC. Full variable domain (missing parts from reference TRBV7-6 and TRBJ2-7): GAGVSQSPRYKVTKRGQDVALRCDPISGHVSLYWYRQALGQGPEFLTYFNYEAQQDKSGLPNDRFSAERPEGSISTLTIQRTEQRDSAMYRCASSEGQGTLYEQYFGPGTRLTVT.

The table lists this clonotype with many counts. The chain combines TRBV5-6 with TRBJ2-5; unclear D gene. From germline, CDR1 is SGHDT and CDR2 YYEEEE. The V and J ends lost 4 bases and 3 bases respectively, with 10 bases between them. This CDR3 spans 13 amino acids. The CDR3 sequence: CASSPENKETQYF. The CDR3 nucleotides read TGTGCCAGCAGCCCCGAAAACAAAGAGACCCAGTACTTC.

The chain couples TRBV28 to TRBJ1-5; tentative D call: TRBD1 (5 bases). CDR1 is MDHEN, CDR2 SYDVKM, per germline. Trimming removed 1 base at V and 5 bases at J, with 18 bases between. The length of the CDR3 is 17 residues. The chain's CDR3 is CASSLFSQGADDQPQHF. CDR3 sequence (DNA): TGTGCCAGCAGTTTATTTTCCCAAGGGGCGGACGATCAGCCCCAGCATTTT.

The chain is built from TRBV27 and TRBJ1-1; tentatively, D is TRBD1 (6 bases). The CDR3 contains 13 residues. Germline loops: CDR1 MNHEY, CDR2 SMNVEV (reference sequence). With 6 bases removed from V and 7 bases from J, the gap between germline ends came to 15 bases. The CDR3 protein is CASRLNRGIEAFF. As DNA, the CDR3 is TGTGCCAGCAGGCTGAATAGGGGGATTGAAGCTTTCTTT.

This chain uses TRBV12-3 or TRBV12-4 with TRBJ2-1; D is perhaps TRBD1 or TRBD2 (5 bases each). The V end lost 3 bases, the J end lost 9 bases, and 15 bases lay between the germline ends. The CDR3 is made up of 14 amino acids. In DNA, the CDR3 is TGTGCCAGCAGTTTCGGGACCCCCATGGGTGAGCAGTTCTTC. Protein: CASSFGTPMGEQFF.